These 6 T cell receptor beta chains came from one sample sequenced in a study of regulatory T cells in long-lasting Graves disease. The time point is: newly diagnosed GD, antithyroid drugs for less than 3 months. TCR sequences were obtained from RNA taken from PBMCs. Library construction for TCR beta used iRepertoire HTBI primers and Arm-PCR of CDR3 regions. TCRdb ran MiXCR on the multiplex PCR reads and lists one entry per CDR3 protein. This sample has roughly 610,000 distinct CDR3 sequences, with roughly 16% found just once. A further study also used this sample, focusing on T cells in Graves' hyperthyroidism and ophthalmopathy.

This specimen was peripheral blood mononuclear cells (PBMCs), taken at new diagnosis, from a patient treated with antithyroid drugs. The receptors come from a young man with Graves disease.

The chain has TRBV11-2 and TRBJ1-5; 8 bases fit TRBD1. There are 18 residues in the CDR3. After removal of 5 bases from V and 0 bases from J, the junction contained 12 bases not matched to a gene. Germline loops: CDR1 SGHAT, CDR2 FQNNGV. Here the CDR3 DNA reads TGTGCCAGCAGCCCCCGGACAGGGAAAAGTGCTAGCAATCAGCCCCAGCATTTT. It translates to CASSPRTGKSASNQPQHF.

This clonotype was picked up one time. The V and J genes are TRBV2 and TRBJ2-1; 9 positions match TRBD1. The length of the CDR3 is 13 residues. Germline lookup yields CDR1 SNHLY and CDR2 FYNNEI. J gave up 14 bases and V 1 base, and 6 bases lay outside the gene matches. The CDR3: CASSEGTGDLKFF. CDR3 nucleotides: TGTGCCAGCAGTGAAGGGACAGGGGACCTTAAGTTCTTC.

This chain links TRBV24-1 with TRBJ2-3, with 9 bases that match TRBD2. The CDR3 totals 23 residues. CDR1 and CDR2 (germline): KGHDR, SFDVKD. J gave up 6 bases and V 4 bases, and 31 bases lay outside the gene matches. In DNA, the CDR3 is TGTGCCACCAGTGACCCACTCTCTTCCCACAGCGTCGGGCTAGCGGGACTTGGTGATACGCAGTATTTT. Encoded protein: CATSDPLSSHSVGLAGLGDTQYF.

J is TRBJ2-5 and V is TRBV10-3; 13 bases match TRBD2. The CDR3 consists of 17 residues. Per germline, CDR1 ENHRY and CDR2 SYGVKD. V shed 11 bases, J shed 5 bases, and the junction held 17 bases outside the gene matches. CDR3 region: CAPLGLAGAVARETQYF. In DNA, the CDR3 is TGTGCCCCGCTCGGACTAGCGGGAGCCGTAGCGCGGGAGACCCAGTACTTC.

This clonotype showed up many times. This chain uses TRBV28 with TRBJ1-1; no firm D call. Between the trimmed V and J ends, which lost 2 bases and 7 bases, there was a span of 8 bases. Germline values: CDR1 MDHEN, CDR2 SYDVKM. The CDR3 is 12 amino acids. CDR3 nucleotide sequence: TGTGCCAGCAGTTTAATACGGGGTGAAGCTTTCTTT. Its translation: CASSLIRGEAFF.

This clonotype showed up many times. The rearrangement uses TRBV7-2 and TRBJ1-1, with D possibly matching TRBD1 (6 bases). The CDR3 covers 12 residues. The germline V and J ends were trimmed by 4 bases and 10 bases, with 13 bases remaining between them. Germline loops: CDR1 SGHTA, CDR2 FQGNSA. In nucleotides, the CDR3 is TGTGCCAGCAGCTCTCGGGACAAACGAGCTTTCTTT. Its translation is CASSSRDKRAFF. Drawing the rest from reference TRBV7-2 and TRBJ1-1, the complete variable domain is GAGVSQSPSNKVTEKGKDVELRCDPISGHTALYWYRQSLGQGLEFLIYFQGNSAPDKSGLPSDRFSAERTGGSVSTLTIQRTQQEDSAVYLCASSSRDKRAFFGQGTRLTVV.